One and the same sample provided the 12 T cell receptor beta chains below, sequenced in a study of vaccination and CD4 T cells after COVID-19 (dated by TCRdb to between 2020 and 2023). The sample's treatment or condition label, in plain terms: approximately 10-day PBMC culture with coronavirus spike peptide pools or control peptides (ViraFEST assay). The library was prepared using PCR. Instrument used: Illumina iSeq 100. At the Johns Hopkins FTIC core, DNA from the cultured CD4+ T cells underwent TCR sequencing with the Oncomine TCR Beta short-read assay. Using fastp at Q25 and MiXCR, TCRdb reprocessed the public reads and kept productive beta chains. Every entry covers one CDR3 protein and lists the most common genes and DNA from its rows. This sample has approximately 3,300 distinct CDR3 sequences in its table, and about 25% of those were observed once. The top ten clones comprise around 21% of the sample.

These receptors' antigens are unknown. This specimen was CD4+ T cells from blood, cultured in vitro, taken after SARS-CoV-2 vaccination. These receptors were taken from a human donor who had recovered from COVID-19.

This sequence joins TRBV14 and TRBJ2-3; maybe TRBD2 (6 bases). Germline CDR1 is SGHDN and CDR2 is FVKESK. The germline V and J ends were trimmed by 4 bases and 7 bases, with 12 bases remaining between them. The length of the CDR3 is 13 residues. The CDR3 sequence: CASSPGLANTQYF. The DNA for the CDR3 is TGTGCCAGCAGCCCGGGACTGGCGAATACGCAGTATTTT.

Points on this clonotype: A much larger clone sits a single nucleotide away, making a read error possible. This sequence joins TRBV20-1 and TRBJ2-7; the D gene is possibly TRBD2 (6 bases). CDR1 is DFQATT and CDR2 is SNEGSKA in the germline V gene (reference sequence). CDR3 length: 15 amino acids. V dropped 2 bases and J dropped 1 base, with 15 bases sitting between them. The CDR3 DNA reads TGCAGTGCTAGACTACGGGGGTACACTTCCTACGAGCAGTACTTC. Translating gives CSARLRGYTSYEQYF.

This clonotype was counted between two and nine times. Compared with germline, one end of the junction differs, possibly owing to a read error. The gene calls are TRBV25-1 and TRBJ1-2, with D tentatively TRBD1 (6 bases). The CDR3 runs 12 residues. CDR1 is MGHDK and CDR2 is SYGVNS in the germline V gene. Here the CDR3 reads CASARGQGNMIF. CDR3 in DNA: TGTGCCAGCGCTCGCGGCCAGGGGAATATGATCTTC.

The gene calls are TRBV24-1 and TRBJ2-1; TRBD2 matches 15 bases. V shed 7 bases, J shed 3 bases, and the junction held 15 bases outside the gene matches. CDR1 and CDR2 from the germline V gene are KGHDR and SFDVKD. CDR3 length: 20 residues. The CDR3 is CATSAQTGTSGGFSYNEQFF. The CDR3, as DNA: TGTGCCACCAGCGCCCAAACCGGGACTAGCGGGGGGTTCAGCTACAATGAGCAGTTCTTC.

This clonotype was seen a handful of times. This chain connects TRBV7-9 to TRBJ2-6, with no clear D. V lost 9 bases and J lost 0, with 9 bases in between. This CDR3 is built from 14 residues. Germline CDR1 reads SEHNR; CDR2 reads FQNEAQ (reference sequence). The CDR3 reads CASRKDSGANVLTF. Here the CDR3 DNA reads TGTGCCAGTAGGAAAGACTCTGGGGCCAACGTCCTGACTTTC.

This clonotype rates as medium-sized. J is TRBJ2-3 and V is TRBV20-1; D not resolved. V gave up 2 bases and J gave up 6 bases, with 12 bases separating them. This CDR3 has 13 residues. Germline V lookup: CDR1 DFQATT, CDR2 SNEGSKA (reference sequence). Here the CDR3 reads CSARRASVDTQYF. The CDR3 DNA reads as TGCAGTGCTAGAAGGGCGAGCGTGGATACGCAGTATTTT.

This clonotype qualifies as large (0.1 to 1%). The chain carries TRBV7-7 and TRBJ2-1; 7 nucleotides line up with TRBD1. The CDR3 has 13 residues. Looked up from germline, CDR1 is SSHAT and CDR2 is FNYEAQ (reference sequence). V lost 5 bases, J lost 4 bases, and 2 bases stayed unmatched. CDR3 coding DNA: TGTGCCAGCAGCCGGGACAGATACAATGAGCAGTTCTTC. Amino acid sequence: CASSRDRYNEQFF.

The gene calls are TRBV6-4 and TRBJ1-2; 8 nucleotides line up with TRBD1. Losses at the gene ends were 2 bases for V and 4 bases for J; bases not matched to a gene: 3. CDR3 length: 14 amino acids. Germline V CDR1 and CDR2: MRHNA, SNTAGT. The CDR3 sequence is CASSDTDRGYGYTF. The CDR3 DNA sequence: TGTGCCAGCAGTGACACCGACAGGGGCTATGGCTACACCTTC.

This clonotype was seen just once. The V gene is TRBV24-1, the J gene TRBJ2-6, with a tentative D call TRBD2 (6 bases). Germline CDR1 KGHDR, CDR2 SFDVKD. V was clipped by 8 bases and J by 1 base, with 20 bases between them. The length of the CDR3 is 18 residues. The CDR3 region is CATNEEGWIGSGANVLTF. The CDR3 DNA reads as TGTGCCACCAACGAGGAGGGTTGGATTGGTTCTGGGGCCAACGTCCTGACTTTC.

This chain uses TRBV4-1 with TRBJ2-7; tentatively, D is TRBD1 (6 bases). Trimming cost V 0 bases and J 5 bases, with 17 bases left between them. This CDR3 is 16 amino acids long. Germline CDR1 MGHRA, CDR2 YSYEKL. CDR3 sequence: CASSQDFYRDRNEQYF. As DNA, the CDR3 is TGCGCCAGCAGCCAAGATTTTTACAGGGATCGGAACGAGCAGTACTTC.

The table lists this clonotype with a few counts. The V and J genes are TRBV27 and TRBJ2-1; 7 nucleotides match TRBD2. The V segment lost 6 bases and the J segment 3 bases; nucleotides outside the gene matches: 5. The CDR3 contains 14 residues. Germline loops: CDR1 MNHEY, CDR2 SMNVEV (reference sequence). CDR3 sequence reads: CASRRGVDYNEQFF. As DNA, the CDR3 is TGTGCCAGCAGACGGGGGGTGGACTACAATGAGCAGTTCTTC.

This clonotype is classed as large. V usage is TRBV19 and J usage is TRBJ2-3; the D gene could be TRBD1 or TRBD2 (5 bases each). V was cut by 5 bases and J by 7 bases, with 10 bases left in between. Germline assignment: CDR1 LNHDA and CDR2 SQIVND (reference sequence). The CDR3 spans 12 residues. The chain's CDR3 is CASSRGANTQYF. The CDR3, as DNA: TGTGCCAGTAGTCGAGGGGCCAATACGCAGTATTTT.